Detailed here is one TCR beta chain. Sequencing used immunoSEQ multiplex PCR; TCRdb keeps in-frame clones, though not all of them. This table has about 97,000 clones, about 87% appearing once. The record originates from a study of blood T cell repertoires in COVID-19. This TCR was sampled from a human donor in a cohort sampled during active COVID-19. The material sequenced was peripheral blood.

The chain's CDR3 is CATSDSRQGSTDYTF. CDR3 coding DNA: TGTGCCACCAGTGATAGTCGACAGGGGTCTACTGACTACACCTTC. V and J are TRBV24-1 and TRBJ1-2; 8 nucleotides align to TRBD1. This CDR3 spans 15 amino acids. After removal of 3 bases from V and 10 bases from J, the junction contained 12 bases not matched to a gene. Germline CDR1 and CDR2: KGHDR and SFDVKD.